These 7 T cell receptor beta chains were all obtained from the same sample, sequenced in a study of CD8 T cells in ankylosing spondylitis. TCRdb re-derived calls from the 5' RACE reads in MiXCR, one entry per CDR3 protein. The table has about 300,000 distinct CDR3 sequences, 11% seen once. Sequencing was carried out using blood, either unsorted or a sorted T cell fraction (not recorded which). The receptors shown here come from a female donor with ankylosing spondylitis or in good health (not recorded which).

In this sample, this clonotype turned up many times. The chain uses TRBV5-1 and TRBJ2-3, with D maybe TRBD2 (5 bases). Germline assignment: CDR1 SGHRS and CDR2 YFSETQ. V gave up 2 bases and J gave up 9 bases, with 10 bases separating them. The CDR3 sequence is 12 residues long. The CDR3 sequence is CASSLGTGTQYF. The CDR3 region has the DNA TGCGCCAGCAGCTTAGGAACGGGAACGCAGTATTTT.

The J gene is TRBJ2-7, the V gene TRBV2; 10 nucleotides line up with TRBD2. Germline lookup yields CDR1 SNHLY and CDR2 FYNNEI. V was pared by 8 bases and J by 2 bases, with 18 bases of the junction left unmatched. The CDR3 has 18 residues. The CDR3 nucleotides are TGTGCCAGCTGTTTAGAGGGATGGTGGACTAGCGGCACCTACGAGCAGTACTTC. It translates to CASCLEGWWTSGTYEQYF.

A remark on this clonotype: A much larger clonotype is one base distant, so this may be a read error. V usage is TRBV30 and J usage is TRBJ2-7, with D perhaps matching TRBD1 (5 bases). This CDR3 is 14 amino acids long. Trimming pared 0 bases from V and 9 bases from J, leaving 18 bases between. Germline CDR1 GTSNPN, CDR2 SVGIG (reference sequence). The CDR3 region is CAWSVLSGEQVQYF. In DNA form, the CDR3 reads TGTGCCTGGAGTGTACTCAGTGGGGAACAGGTGCAGTACTTC. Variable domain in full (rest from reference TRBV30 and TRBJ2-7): SQTIHQWPATLVQPVGSPLSLECTVEGTSNPNLYWYRQAAGRGLQLLFYSVGIGQISSEVPQNLSASRPQDRQFILSSKKLLLSDSGFYLCAWSVLSGEQVQYFGPGTRLTVT.

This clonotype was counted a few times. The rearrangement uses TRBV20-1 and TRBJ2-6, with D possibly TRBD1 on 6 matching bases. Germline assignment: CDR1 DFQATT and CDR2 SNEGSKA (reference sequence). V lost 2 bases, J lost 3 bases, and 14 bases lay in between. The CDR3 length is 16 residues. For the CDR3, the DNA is TGCAGTGCTAGAAACCCAGGGGCGGGTGGGGCCAACGTCCTGACTTTC. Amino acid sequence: CSARNPGAGGANVLTF.

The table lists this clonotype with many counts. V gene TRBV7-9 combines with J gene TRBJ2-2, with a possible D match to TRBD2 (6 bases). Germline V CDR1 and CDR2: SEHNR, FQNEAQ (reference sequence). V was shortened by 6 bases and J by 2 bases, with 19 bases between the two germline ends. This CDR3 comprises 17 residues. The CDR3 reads CASSSTKLAANTGELFF. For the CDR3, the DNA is TGTGCCAGCAGTTCCACGAAATTAGCGGCAAACACCGGGGAGCTGTTTTTT. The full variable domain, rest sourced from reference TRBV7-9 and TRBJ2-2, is DTGVSQNPRHKITKRGQNVTFRCDPISEHNRLYWYRQTLGQGPEFLTYFQNEAQLEKSRLLSDRFSAERPKGSFSTLEIQRTEQGDSAMYLCASSSTKLAANTGELFFGEGSRLTVL.

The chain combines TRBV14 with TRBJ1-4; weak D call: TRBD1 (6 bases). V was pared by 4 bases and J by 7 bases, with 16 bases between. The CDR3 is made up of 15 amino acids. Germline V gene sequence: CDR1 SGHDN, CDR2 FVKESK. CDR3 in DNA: TGTGCCAGCAGCCCGAAGGGGGGGGCCGGTGAAAAACTGTTTTTT. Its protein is CASSPKGGAGEKLFF.

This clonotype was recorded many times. CDR3 region: CASRDGTGSTEAFF. The CDR3 DNA sequence: TGTGCCAGCAGGGACGGGACAGGGTCCACTGAAGCTTTCTTT. V and J are TRBV12-3 or TRBV12-4 and TRBJ1-1; the match to TRBD1 covers 9 bases. Trimming took 6 bases from V and 4 from J; bases not matched to a gene: 6. The CDR3 length is 14 residues.